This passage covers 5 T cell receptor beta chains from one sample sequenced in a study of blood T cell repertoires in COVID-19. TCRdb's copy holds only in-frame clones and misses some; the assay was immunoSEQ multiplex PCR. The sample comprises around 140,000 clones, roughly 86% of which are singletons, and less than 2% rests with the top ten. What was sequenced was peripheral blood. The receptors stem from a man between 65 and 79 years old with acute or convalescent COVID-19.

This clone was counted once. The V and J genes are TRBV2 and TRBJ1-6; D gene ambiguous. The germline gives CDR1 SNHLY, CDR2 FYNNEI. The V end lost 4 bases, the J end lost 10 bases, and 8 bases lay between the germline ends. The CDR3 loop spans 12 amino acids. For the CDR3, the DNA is TGTGCCAGCAGTGCAGGCGCCTCACCCCTCCACTTT. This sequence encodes CASSAGASPLHF.

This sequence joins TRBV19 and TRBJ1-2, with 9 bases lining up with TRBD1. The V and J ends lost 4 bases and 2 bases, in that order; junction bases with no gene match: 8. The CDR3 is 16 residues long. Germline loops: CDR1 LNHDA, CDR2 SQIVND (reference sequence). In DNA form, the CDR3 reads TGTGCCAGTAGTACTACCGGGACAGGGAAGAACTATGGCTACACCTTC. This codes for CASSTTGTGKNYGYTF.

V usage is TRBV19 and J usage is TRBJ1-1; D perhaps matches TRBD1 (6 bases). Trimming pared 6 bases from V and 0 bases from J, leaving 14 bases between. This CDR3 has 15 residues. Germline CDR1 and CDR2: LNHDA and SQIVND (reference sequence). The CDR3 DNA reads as TGTGCCAGTAGAACCGGGACACTTATGAACACTGAAGCTTTCTTT. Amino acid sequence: CASRTGTLMNTEAFF.

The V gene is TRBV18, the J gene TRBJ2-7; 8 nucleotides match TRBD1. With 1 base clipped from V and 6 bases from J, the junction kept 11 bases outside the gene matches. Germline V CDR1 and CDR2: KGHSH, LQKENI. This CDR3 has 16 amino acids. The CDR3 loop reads CASSPQGQGMAGEQYF. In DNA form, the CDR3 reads TGTGCCAGCTCACCACAAGGACAGGGAATGGCTGGCGAGCAGTACTTC. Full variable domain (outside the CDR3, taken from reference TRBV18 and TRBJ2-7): NAGVMQNPRHLVRRRGQEARLRCSPMKGHSHVYWYRQLPEEGLKFMVYLQKENIIDESGMPKERFSAEFPKEGPSILRIQQVVRGDSAAYFCASSPQGQGMAGEQYFGPGTRLTVT.

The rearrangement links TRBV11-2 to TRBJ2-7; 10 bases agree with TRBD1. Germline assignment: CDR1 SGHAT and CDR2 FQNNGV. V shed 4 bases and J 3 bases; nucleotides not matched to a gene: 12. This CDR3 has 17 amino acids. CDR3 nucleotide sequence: TGTGCCAGCAGCTCCCTAGTCCGGGACAGGGGTCTCTACGAGCAGTACTTC. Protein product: CASSSLVRDRGLYEQYF.